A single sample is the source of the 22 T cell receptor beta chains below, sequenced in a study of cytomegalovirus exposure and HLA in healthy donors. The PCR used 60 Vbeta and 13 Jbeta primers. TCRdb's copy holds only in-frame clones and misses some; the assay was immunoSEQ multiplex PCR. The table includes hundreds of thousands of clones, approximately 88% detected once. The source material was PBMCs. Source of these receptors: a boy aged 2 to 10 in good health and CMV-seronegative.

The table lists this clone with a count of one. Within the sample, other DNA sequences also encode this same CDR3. The CDR3, as DNA: TGTGCCAGCAGCCCCGGGACAGGGACCGGGGAGCTGTTTTTT. This encodes CASSPGTGTGELFF. V usage is TRBV9 and J usage is TRBJ2-2; 9 bases are shared with TRBD1. V gave up 4 bases and J gave up 5 bases; unmatched junction bases: 3. The germline CDR1 and CDR2 sequences are SGDLS and YYNGEE. The CDR3 has 14 residues.

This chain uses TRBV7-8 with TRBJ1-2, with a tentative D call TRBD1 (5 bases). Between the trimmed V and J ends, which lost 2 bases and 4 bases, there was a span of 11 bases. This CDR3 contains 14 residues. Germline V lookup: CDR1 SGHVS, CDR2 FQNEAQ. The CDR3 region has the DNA TGTGCCAGCAGCTTAAGGGGACTTGGCTATGGCTACACCTTC. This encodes CASSLRGLGYGYTF. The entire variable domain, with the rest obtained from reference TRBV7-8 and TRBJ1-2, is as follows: GAGVSQSPRYKVAKRGQDVALRCDPISGHVSLFWYQQALGQGPEFLTYFQNEAQLDKSGLPSDRFFAERPEGSVSTLKIQRTQQEDSAVYLCASSLRGLGYGYTFGSGTRLTVV.

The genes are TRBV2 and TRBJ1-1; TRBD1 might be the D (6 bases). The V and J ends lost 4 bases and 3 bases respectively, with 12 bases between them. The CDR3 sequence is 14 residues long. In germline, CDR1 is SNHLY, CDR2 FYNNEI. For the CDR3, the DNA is TGTGCCAGCAGTGCCCTTCAGGGGTACACTGAAGCTTTCTTT. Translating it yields CASSALQGYTEAFF.

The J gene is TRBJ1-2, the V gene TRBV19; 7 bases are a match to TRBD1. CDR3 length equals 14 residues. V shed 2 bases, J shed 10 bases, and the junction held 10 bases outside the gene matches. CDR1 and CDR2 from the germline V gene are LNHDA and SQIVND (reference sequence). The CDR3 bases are TGTGCCAGTAGTATAACGCGGGACAGCGGTGACTACACCTTC. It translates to CASSITRDSGDYTF.

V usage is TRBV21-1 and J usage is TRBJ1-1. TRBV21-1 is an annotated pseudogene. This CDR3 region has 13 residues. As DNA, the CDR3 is TGTGCCAGCAGCCCCCCCGGGAGGGCTGAAGCTTTCTTT. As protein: CASSPPGRAEAFF.

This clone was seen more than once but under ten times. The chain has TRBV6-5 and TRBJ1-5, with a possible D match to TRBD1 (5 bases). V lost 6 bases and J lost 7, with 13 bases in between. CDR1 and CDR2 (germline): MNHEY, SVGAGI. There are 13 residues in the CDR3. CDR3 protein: CASSNGGDQPQHF. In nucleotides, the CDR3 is TGTGCCAGCAGCAACGGGGGGGACCAGCCCCAGCATTTT.

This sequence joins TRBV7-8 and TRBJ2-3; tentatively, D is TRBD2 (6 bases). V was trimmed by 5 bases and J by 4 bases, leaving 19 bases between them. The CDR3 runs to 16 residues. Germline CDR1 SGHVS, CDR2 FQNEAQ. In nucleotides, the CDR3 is TGTGCCAGCAGCGTGAGAGTGCGGGAAAGGTCAGATACGCAGTATTTT. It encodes CASSVRVRERSDTQYF.

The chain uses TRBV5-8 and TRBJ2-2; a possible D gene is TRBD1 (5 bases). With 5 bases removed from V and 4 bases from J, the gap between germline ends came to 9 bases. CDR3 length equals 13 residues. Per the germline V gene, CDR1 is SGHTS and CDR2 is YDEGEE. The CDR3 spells CASSRRGTGELFF. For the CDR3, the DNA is TGTGCCAGCAGTAGAAGGGGCACCGGGGAGCTGTTTTTT.

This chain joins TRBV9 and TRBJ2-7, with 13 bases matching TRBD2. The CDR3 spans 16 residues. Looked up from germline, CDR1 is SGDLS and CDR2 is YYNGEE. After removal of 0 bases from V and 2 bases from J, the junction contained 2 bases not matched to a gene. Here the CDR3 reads CASSVGGTSGTYEQYF. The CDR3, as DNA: TGTGCCAGCAGCGTAGGGGGGACTAGCGGGACCTACGAGCAGTACTTC.

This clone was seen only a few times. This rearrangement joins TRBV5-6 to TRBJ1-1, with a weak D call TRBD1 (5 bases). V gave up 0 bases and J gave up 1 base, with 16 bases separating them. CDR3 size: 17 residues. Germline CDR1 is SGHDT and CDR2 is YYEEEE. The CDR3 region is CASSLAGGFGWNTEAFF. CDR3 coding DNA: TGTGCCAGCAGCTTGGCCGGGGGTTTCGGGTGGAACACTGAAGCTTTCTTT.

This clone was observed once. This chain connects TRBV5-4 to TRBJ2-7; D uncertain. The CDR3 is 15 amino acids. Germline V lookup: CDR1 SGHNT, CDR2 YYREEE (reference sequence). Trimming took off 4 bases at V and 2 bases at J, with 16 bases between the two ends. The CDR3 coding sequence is TGTGCCAGCAGCCTTGACCCCGGAGAGGCCTACGAGCAGTACTTC. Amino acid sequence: CASSLDPGEAYEQYF.

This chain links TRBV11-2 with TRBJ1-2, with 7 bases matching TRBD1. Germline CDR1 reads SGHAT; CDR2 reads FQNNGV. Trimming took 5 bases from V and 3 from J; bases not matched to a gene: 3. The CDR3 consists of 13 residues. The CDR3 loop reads CASSQDRDYGYTF. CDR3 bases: TGTGCCAGCAGCCAAGACAGGGACTATGGCTACACCTTC.

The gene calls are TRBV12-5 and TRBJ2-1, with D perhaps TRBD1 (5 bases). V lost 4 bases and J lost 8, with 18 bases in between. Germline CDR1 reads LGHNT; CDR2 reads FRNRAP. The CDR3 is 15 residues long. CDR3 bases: TGTGCTAGTGGTTCGGACAACTACTTAGGCGATGAGCAGTTCTTC. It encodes CASGSDNYLGDEQFF. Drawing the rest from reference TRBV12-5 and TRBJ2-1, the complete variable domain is DARVTQTPRHKVTEMGQEVTMRCQPILGHNTVFWYRQTMMQGLELLAYFRNRAPLDDSGMPKDRFSAEMPDATLATLKIQPSEPRDSAVYFCASGSDNYLGDEQFFGPGTRLTVL.

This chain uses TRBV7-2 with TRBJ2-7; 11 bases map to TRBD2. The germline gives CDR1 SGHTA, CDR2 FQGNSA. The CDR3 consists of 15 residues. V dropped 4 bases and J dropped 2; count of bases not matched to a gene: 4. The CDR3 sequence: CASSSLAGGPYEQYF. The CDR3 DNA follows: TGTGCCAGCAGCTCCCTAGCGGGAGGCCCCTACGAGCAGTACTTC.

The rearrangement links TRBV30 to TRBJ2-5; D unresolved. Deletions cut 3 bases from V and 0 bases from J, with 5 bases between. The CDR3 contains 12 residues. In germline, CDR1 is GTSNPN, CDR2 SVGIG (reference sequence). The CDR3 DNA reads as TGTGCCTGGAGCCAGGACCAAGAGACCCAGTACTTC. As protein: CAWSQDQETQYF.

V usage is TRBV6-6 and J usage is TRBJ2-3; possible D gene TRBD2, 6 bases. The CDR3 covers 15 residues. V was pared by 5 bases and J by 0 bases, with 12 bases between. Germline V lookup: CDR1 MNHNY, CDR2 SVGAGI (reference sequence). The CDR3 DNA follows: TGTGCCAGCAGTAGGTGGCGGGAAAGCACAGATACGCAGTATTTT. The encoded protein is CASSRWRESTDTQYF.

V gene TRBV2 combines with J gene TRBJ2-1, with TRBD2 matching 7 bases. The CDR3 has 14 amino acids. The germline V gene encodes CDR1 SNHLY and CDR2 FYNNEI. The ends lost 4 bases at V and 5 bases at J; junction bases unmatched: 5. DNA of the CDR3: TGTGCCAGCAGTGTCGGCGGGAGAAACAATGAGCAGTTCTTC. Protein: CASSVGGRNNEQFF.

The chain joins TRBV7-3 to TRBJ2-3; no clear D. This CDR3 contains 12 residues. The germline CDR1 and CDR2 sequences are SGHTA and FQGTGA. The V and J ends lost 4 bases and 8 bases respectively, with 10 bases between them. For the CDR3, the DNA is TGTGCCAGCAGCTCTATAGCTGGTACGCAGTATTTT. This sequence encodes CASSSIAGTQYF.

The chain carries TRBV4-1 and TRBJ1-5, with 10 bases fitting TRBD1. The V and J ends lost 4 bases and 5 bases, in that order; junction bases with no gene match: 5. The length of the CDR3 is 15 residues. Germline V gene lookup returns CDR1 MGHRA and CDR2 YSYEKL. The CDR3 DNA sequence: TGCGCCAGCAGCCGAACCGGGACAGGGGATCAGCCCCAGCATTTT. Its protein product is CASSRTGTGDQPQHF.

The CDR3 protein is CASSPPGGTGVYEQYF. For the CDR3, the DNA is TGTGCCAGCAGCCCCCCCGGAGGGACCGGAGTCTACGAGCAGTACTTC. The chain is built from TRBV11-2 and TRBJ2-7, with D tentatively TRBD2 (6 bases). This CDR3 spans 16 amino acids. V was cut by 5 bases and J by 3 bases, with 20 bases left in between. Germline lookup yields CDR1 SGHAT and CDR2 FQNNGV.

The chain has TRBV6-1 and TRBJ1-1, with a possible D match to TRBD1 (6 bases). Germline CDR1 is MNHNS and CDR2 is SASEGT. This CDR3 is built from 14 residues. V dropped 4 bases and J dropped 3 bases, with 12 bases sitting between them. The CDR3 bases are TGTGCCAGCAGTGCTTACAGGGTGGACACTGAAGCTTTCTTT. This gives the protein CASSAYRVDTEAFF.

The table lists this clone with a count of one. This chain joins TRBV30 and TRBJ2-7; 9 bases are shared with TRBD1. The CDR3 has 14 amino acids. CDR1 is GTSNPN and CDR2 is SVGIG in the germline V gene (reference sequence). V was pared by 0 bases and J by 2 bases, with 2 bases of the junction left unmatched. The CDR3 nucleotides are TGTGCCTGGAGTGTAGGGACAGGGACCTACGAGCAGTACTTC. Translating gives CAWSVGTGTYEQYF.